The 28 T cell receptor beta chains in this list originate from one sample, sequenced in a study of shared clonotypes between healthy human individuals. Profiled with immunoSEQ multiplex PCR; TCRdb holds only in-frame clones, not every one. The table includes approximately 350,000 clones, 90% to 98% detected once. Input material: memory CD8+ T cells sorted from blood. The subset was: CD45RO+ cells pooled with CCR7-negative TemRA cells. The receptors derive from a man aged 30-40 years in good health.

This sequence joins TRBV18 and TRBJ2-1; D remains unclear. This CDR3 contains 15 residues. Trimming removed 6 bases at V and 5 bases at J, with 17 bases between. Germline V CDR1 and CDR2: KGHSH, LQKENI. The CDR3 protein is CASSVPGLPHNEQFF. CDR3 nucleotide sequence: TGTGCCAGCTCCGTACCGGGCCTCCCCCACAATGAGCAGTTCTTC.

The chain is built from TRBV2 and TRBJ2-3, with 11 nucleotides matching TRBD2. Germline CDR1 and CDR2: SNHLY and FYNNEI. CDR3 length equals 16 residues. Losses at the gene ends were 5 bases for V and 3 bases for J; bases not matched to a gene: 7. CDR3 DNA: TGTGCCAGCAGTCCCTTAGCGGGAGGGCGTACAGATACGCAGTATTTT. Its protein is CASSPLAGGRTDTQYF.

The DNA of the CDR3 is TGCGCCAGCAGCCCGGAGCAGGGGCCGCGCTATGGCTACACCTTC. Encoded protein: CASSPEQGPRYGYTF. The rearrangement joins TRBV5-1 to TRBJ1-2, with a tentative D call TRBD1 (6 bases). The CDR3 totals 15 residues. V lost 4 bases and J 4 bases, leaving 17 bases between the germline ends. Germline V gives CDR1 SGHRS, CDR2 YFSETQ.

The V gene is TRBV4-1, the J gene TRBJ2-7; 7 positions match TRBD1. V shed 2 bases, J shed 3 bases, and the junction held 16 bases outside the gene matches. This CDR3 comprises 18 residues. The germline gives CDR1 MGHRA, CDR2 YSYEKL. The CDR3 sequence is CASSQNSGQGVDFYEQYF. The CDR3 DNA sequence: TGCGCCAGCAGCCAAAACTCGGGGCAGGGGGTCGATTTCTACGAGCAGTACTTC.

This clone is a singleton in its sample. CDR3 DNA sequence: TGCGCCAGCAGTGAGAGCAGCGGGGCCTACTACGAGCAGTACTTC. Its protein is CASSESSGAYYEQYF. The V gene is TRBV10-2, the J gene TRBJ2-7; 7 positions agree with TRBD2. V shed 2 bases, J shed 3 bases, and the junction held 7 bases outside the gene matches. The V gene's germline CDR1 is WSHSY and CDR2 SAAADI. The CDR3 sequence is 15 residues long.

V is TRBV11-3 and J is TRBJ2-1; D uncertain. V was shortened by 1 base and J by 5 bases, with 9 bases between the two germline ends. CDR3 length: 14 amino acids. Germline assignment: CDR1 SGHNT and CDR2 YENEEA. CDR3 sequence reads: CASSLGPRNNEQFF. In nucleotides, the CDR3 is TGTGCCAGCAGCTTAGGTCCCAGGAACAATGAGCAGTTCTTC.

This chain links TRBV28 with TRBJ2-4; 8 bases align to TRBD1. Per germline, CDR1 MDHEN and CDR2 SYDVKM. With V trimmed by 4 bases and J by 1 base, 6 bases remained unmatched. This CDR3 has 16 amino acids. CDR3 coding DNA: TGTGCCAGCAGTTCCCCAGGGGGCGCGGCCAAAAACATTCAGTACTTC. Its translation is CASSSPGGAAKNIQYF.

The chain joins TRBV4-1 to TRBJ2-1; D is undetermined. Trimming cost V 5 bases and J 4 bases, with 12 bases left between them. Germline values: CDR1 MGHRA, CDR2 YSYEKL. The CDR3 is 14 residues long. The CDR3 nucleotides are TGCGCCAGCAGCAGCGCCACTCGGTACAATGAGCAGTTCTTC. Translation gives CASSSATRYNEQFF.

The chain is built from TRBV7-9 and TRBJ1-1, with D unclear. The CDR3 has 10 residues. CDR1 SEHNR and CDR2 FQNEAQ come from the germline V gene (reference sequence). The ends were cut back, 8 bases at V and 5 bases at J, with 6 bases in the middle. DNA of the CDR3: TGTGCCAGCCGAGGGACTGAAGCTTTCTTT. This encodes CASRGTEAFF.

The count of this clone is one. The chain combines TRBV30 with TRBJ2-7, with D possibly called TRBD1 or TRBD2 (5 bases each). This CDR3 is built from 13 residues. Trimming cost V 4 bases and J 2 bases, with 12 bases left between them. Germline V CDR1 and CDR2: GTSNPN, SVGIG (reference sequence). The CDR3 here is CAWTGTETYEQYF. CDR3 DNA: TGTGCCTGGACAGGGACCGAGACCTACGAGCAGTACTTC. Full variable domain (outside the CDR3, taken from reference TRBV30 and TRBJ2-7): SQTIHQWPATLVQPVGSPLSLECTVEGTSNPNLYWYRQAAGRGLQLLFYSVGIGQISSEVPQNLSASRPQDRQFILSSKKLLLSDSGFYLCAWTGTETYEQYFGPGTRLTVT.

The chain is built from TRBV7-2 and TRBJ2-1; TRBD1 aligns across 8 bases. Germline V CDR1 and CDR2: SGHTA, FQGNSA. The CDR3 is 12 residues long. Germline trimming cut 3 bases from V and 9 bases from J; bases unmatched to any gene: 1. CDR3 loop: CASSLTGVEQFF. The CDR3, as DNA: TGTGCCAGCAGCTTGACAGGGGTTGAGCAGTTCTTC. Filled out from reference TRBV7-2 and TRBJ2-1, the complete variable domain reads GAGVSQSPSNKVTEKGKDVELRCDPISGHTALYWYRQSLGQGLEFLIYFQGNSAPDKSGLPSDRFSAERTGGSVSTLTIQRTQQEDSAVYLCASSLTGVEQFFGPGTRLTVL.

This chain uses TRBV6-6 with TRBJ2-5; TRBD2 might be the D (6 bases). The DNA end is more similar to TRBJ2-7, so the J call may be wrong. The CDR3 runs to 16 residues. Germline V lookup: CDR1 MNHNY, CDR2 SVGAGI (reference sequence). The CDR3 nucleotides are TGTGCCAGCAGTTATGGGTTCACGGGGGACTCCTACGAGCAGTACTTC. Translation gives CASSYGFTGDSYEQYF.

The chain links TRBV20-1 to TRBJ2-7; the D is unclear. Germline CDR1 is DFQATT and CDR2 is SNEGSKA (reference sequence). Trimming took off 0 bases at V and 3 bases at J, with 3 bases between the two ends. This CDR3 is built from 11 residues. The CDR3 is CSARDHYEQYF. In DNA form, the CDR3 reads TGCAGTGCTAGAGATCACTACGAGCAGTACTTC.

The rearrangement uses TRBV4-1 and TRBJ2-1, with a weak D call TRBD2 (6 bases). Trimming cost V 1 base and J 7 bases, with 11 bases left between them. This CDR3 has 14 amino acids. Germline CDR1 reads MGHRA; CDR2 reads YSYEKL. The CDR3, as DNA: TGCGCCAGCAGCCAAGGACTAGTTAGGAATGAGCAGTTCTTC. Its translation is CASSQGLVRNEQFF.

The chain employs TRBV5-6 and TRBJ2-3, with 7 nucleotides matching TRBD2. J was trimmed by 5 bases and V by 0 bases; bases with no gene match: 6. Germline CDR1 SGHDT, CDR2 YYEEEE. The CDR3 consists of 15 residues. Written as DNA, the CDR3 is TGTGCCAGCAGCTTGGATGTGGGAGGGAGAGATACGCAGTATTTT. Protein product: CASSLDVGGRDTQYF.

This rearrangement joins TRBV6-5 to TRBJ1-1, with D tentatively TRBD1 (5 bases). Trimming removed 0 bases from V and 6 bases from J, with 14 bases in between. The CDR3 has 15 amino acids. Germline V gene sequence: CDR1 MNHEY, CDR2 SVGAGI. DNA of the CDR3: TGTGCCAGCAGTTACTCAGGCCCCGGGGACCCTGAAGCTTTCTTT. Protein: CASSYSGPGDPEAFF.

The chain couples TRBV4-1 to TRBJ2-1, with D perhaps TRBD2 (6 bases). The V gene lost 5 bases and the J gene lost 8 bases, with 22 bases spanning the gap. The length of the CDR3 is 16 residues. Germline lookup yields CDR1 MGHRA and CDR2 YSYEKL. This chain's CDR3 is CASSRSPSGWMDEQFF. As DNA, the CDR3 is TGCGCCAGCAGCAGAAGCCCCAGCGGGTGGATGGATGAGCAGTTCTTC.

This clone was counted a single time. The rearrangement joins TRBV7-9 to TRBJ2-1; 8 bases match TRBD2. This CDR3 comprises 17 residues. Germline V CDR1 and CDR2: SEHNR, FQNEAQ (reference sequence). V lost 0 bases and J lost 0; bases outside the gene matches: 4. For the CDR3, the DNA is TGTGCCAGCAGCTTAGCCAGAAGCGGGAGCTCCTACAATGAGCAGTTCTTC. It encodes CASSLARSGSSYNEQFF.

This sequence joins TRBV29-1 and TRBJ2-1; D may match TRBD1 or TRBD2 (6 bases each). V lost 3 bases and J 6 bases, leaving 15 bases between the germline ends. The CDR3 has 14 residues. CDR1 is SQVTM and CDR2 is ANQGSEA in the germline V gene. The chain's CDR3 is CSVDGGTTTNEQFF. CDR3 bases: TGCAGCGTTGACGGCGGGACAACTACCAATGAGCAGTTCTTC.

The rearrangement joins TRBV29-1 to TRBJ1-1; D is unresolved. Trimming took 6 bases from V and 0 from J, leaving 14 bases between them. CDR1 and CDR2 (germline): SQVTM, ANQGSEA. This CDR3 has 14 amino acids. DNA of the CDR3: TGCAGCGTGACCTCGGGCTTACTGAACACTGAAGCTTTCTTT. It yields the protein CSVTSGLLNTEAFF.

V is TRBV28 and J is TRBJ2-3; no reliable D call. The CDR3 consists of 13 residues. Trimming left V 5 bases short and J 3 bases short, with 9 bases between. CDR1 is MDHEN and CDR2 is SYDVKM in the germline V gene. The CDR3 DNA reads TGTGCCAGCAGTCCGACCGGGACAGATACGCAGTATTTT. Encoded protein: CASSPTGTDTQYF.

This chain connects TRBV14 to TRBJ2-5; 8 positions agree with TRBD1. This CDR3 has 18 residues. The trim removed 0 bases at V and 1 base at J, leaving 10 bases unmatched. CDR1 is SGHDN and CDR2 is FVKESK in the germline V gene. CDR3 bases: TGTGCCAGCAGCCAAGATATGGGATTAGGGACAGGCCAAGAGACCCAGTACTTC. Its translation: CASSQDMGLGTGQETQYF.

CDR3 DNA: TGTGCCAGCAGTTCTCGGACAGGCCGTTGGGGGAACACTGAAGCTTTCTTT. Translated, it gives CASSSRTGRWGNTEAFF. V gene TRBV28 combines with J gene TRBJ1-1; 7 bases line up with TRBD1. V shed 4 bases and J 1 base; nucleotides not matched to a gene: 12. CDR3 length: 17 amino acids. From germline, CDR1 is MDHEN and CDR2 SYDVKM.

This clone came up once. The chain couples TRBV6-1 to TRBJ2-3; D not certain. The V and J ends lost 0 bases and 5 bases respectively, with 12 bases between them. CDR1 MNHNS and CDR2 SASEGT come from the germline V gene. CDR3 size: 15 residues. The CDR3: CASSEAPGLGDTQYF. The CDR3, as DNA: TGTGCCAGCAGTGAAGCGCCCGGGCTCGGAGATACGCAGTATTTT.

The rearrangement uses TRBV28 and TRBJ2-2; the match to TRBD1 covers 7 bases. Germline trimming cut 5 bases from V and 6 bases from J; bases unmatched to any gene: 9. Germline V gene lookup returns CDR1 MDHEN and CDR2 SYDVKM. The CDR3 sequence is 15 residues long. CDR3 residues: CASSHDRAGSGELFF. The CDR3 nucleotides are TGTGCCAGCAGTCACGACAGGGCAGGGTCCGGGGAGCTGTTTTTT.

The chain recombines TRBV28 with TRBJ2-1; 7 nucleotides line up with TRBD2. The CDR3 has 15 amino acids. Trimming removed 2 bases from V and 5 bases from J; junction bases left unmatched: 6. Per the germline V gene, CDR1 is MDHEN and CDR2 is SYDVKM. In nucleotides, the CDR3 is TGTGCCAGCAGTTTAGGAGGACTAGGTAACAATGAGCAGTTCTTC. It is translated as CASSLGGLGNNEQFF.

The chain carries TRBV27 and TRBJ2-1; maybe TRBD1 (6 bases). V was pared by 6 bases and J by 0 bases, with 9 bases between. The germline V gene encodes CDR1 MNHEY and CDR2 SMNVEV (reference sequence). The CDR3 covers 14 residues. The CDR3 sequence is CASSTGSSYNEQFF. CDR3 in DNA: TGTGCCAGCAGCACAGGGAGCTCCTACAATGAGCAGTTCTTC.

V is TRBV6-6 and J is TRBJ2-5; 8 nucleotides align to TRBD2. This CDR3 contains 14 residues. J was trimmed by 2 bases and V by 10 bases; bases with no gene match: 9. Germline assignment: CDR1 MNHNY and CDR2 SVGAGI (reference sequence). The CDR3 here is CATLSGVKQETQYF. The CDR3 nucleotides read TGTGCCACTCTTAGCGGGGTCAAACAAGAGACCCAGTACTTC.